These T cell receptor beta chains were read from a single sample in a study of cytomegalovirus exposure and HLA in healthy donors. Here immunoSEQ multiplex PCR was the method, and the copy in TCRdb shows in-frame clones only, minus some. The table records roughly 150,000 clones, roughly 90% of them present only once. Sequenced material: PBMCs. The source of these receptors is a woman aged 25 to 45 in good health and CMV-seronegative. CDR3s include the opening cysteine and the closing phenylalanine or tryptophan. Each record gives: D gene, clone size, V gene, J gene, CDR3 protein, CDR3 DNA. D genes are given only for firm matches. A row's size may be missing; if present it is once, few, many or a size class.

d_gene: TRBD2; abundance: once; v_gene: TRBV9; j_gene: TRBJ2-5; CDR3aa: CASSVPLAGGPQTQYF; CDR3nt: TGTGCCAGCAGCGTACCTCTAGCGGGAGGGCCACAGACCCAGTACTTC
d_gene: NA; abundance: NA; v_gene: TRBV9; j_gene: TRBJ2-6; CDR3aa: CASSVEGYGANVLTF; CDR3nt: TGTGCCAGCAGCGTAGAAGGGTATGGGGCCAACGTCCTGACTTTC
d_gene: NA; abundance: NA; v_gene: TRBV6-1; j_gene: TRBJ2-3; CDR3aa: CASSEVRGTDTQYF; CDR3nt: TGTGCCAGCAGTGAAGTTCGCGGCACAGATACGCAGTATTTT
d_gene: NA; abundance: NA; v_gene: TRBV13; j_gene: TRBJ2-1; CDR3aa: CASSDRIYNEQFF; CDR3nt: TGTGCCAGCAGCGATCGAATTTACAATGAGCAGTTCTTC
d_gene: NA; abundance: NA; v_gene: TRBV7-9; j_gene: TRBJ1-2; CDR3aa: CASSLESSGVYYGYTF; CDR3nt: TGTGCCAGCAGCTTGGAGTCCAGCGGGGTTTACTATGGCTACACCTTC
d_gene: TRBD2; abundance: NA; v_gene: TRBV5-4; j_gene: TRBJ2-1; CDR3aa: CASSLGTSGHNEQFF; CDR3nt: TGTGCCAGCAGCTTGGGGACTAGCGGGCACAATGAGCAGTTCTTC
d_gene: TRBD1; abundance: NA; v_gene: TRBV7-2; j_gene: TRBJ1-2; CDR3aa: CASSVSGTANYGYTF; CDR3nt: TGTGCCAGCAGCGTATCCGGGACAGCTAACTATGGCTACACCTTC
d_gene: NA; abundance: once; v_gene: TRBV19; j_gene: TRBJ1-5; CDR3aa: CASRGEMTNQPQHF; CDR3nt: TGTGCCAGTAGAGGGGAGATGACCAATCAGCCCCAGCATTTT
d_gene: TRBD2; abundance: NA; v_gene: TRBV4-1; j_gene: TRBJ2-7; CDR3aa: CASSLREPYEQYF; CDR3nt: TGCGCCAGCAGCCTGCGGGAGCCCTACGAGCAGTACTTC
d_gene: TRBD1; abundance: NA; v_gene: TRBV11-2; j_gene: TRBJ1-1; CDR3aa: CASSWTGNTEAFF; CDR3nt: TGTGCCAGCAGCTGGACAGGGAACACTGAAGCTTTCTTT
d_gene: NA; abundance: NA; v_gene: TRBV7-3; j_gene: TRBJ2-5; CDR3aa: CASSLTRAEETQYF; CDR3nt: TGTGCCAGCAGCTTAACGAGGGCCGAAGAAACCCAGTACTTC
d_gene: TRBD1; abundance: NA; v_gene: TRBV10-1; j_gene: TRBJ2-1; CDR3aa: CASTRQGSTNEQFF; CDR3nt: TGCGCCAGCACCCGACAGGGTTCGACTAATGAGCAGTTCTTC
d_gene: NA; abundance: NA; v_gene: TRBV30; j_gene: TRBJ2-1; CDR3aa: CAWSVPPEEQFF; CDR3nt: TGTGCCTGGAGTGTACCCCCGGAGGAGCAGTTCTTC
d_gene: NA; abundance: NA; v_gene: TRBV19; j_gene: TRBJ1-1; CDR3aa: CASTQMTEAFF; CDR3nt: TGTGCCAGTACTCAGATGACTGAAGCTTTCTTT
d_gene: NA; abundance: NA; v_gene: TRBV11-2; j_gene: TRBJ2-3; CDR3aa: CASSLRVDTQYF; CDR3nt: TGTGCCAGCAGCTTAAGAGTAGATACGCAGTATTTT
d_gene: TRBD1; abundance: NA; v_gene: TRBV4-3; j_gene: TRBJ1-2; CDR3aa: CASSQAVRDRDGYTF; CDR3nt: TGCGCCAGCAGCCAAGCAGTTCGGGACAGGGATGGCTACACCTTC
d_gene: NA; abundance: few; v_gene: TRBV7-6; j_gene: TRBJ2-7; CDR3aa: CASSPGQQTEQYF; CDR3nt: TGTGCCAGCAGCCCTGGACAGCAGACCGAGCAGTACTTC
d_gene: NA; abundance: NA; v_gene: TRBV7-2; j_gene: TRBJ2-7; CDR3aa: CASSQEAVSYEQYF; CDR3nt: TGTGCCAGCAGCCAAGAGGCGGTTTCCTACGAGCAGTACTTC
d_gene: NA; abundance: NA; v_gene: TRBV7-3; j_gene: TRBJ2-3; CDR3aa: CASSTGGGTDTQYF; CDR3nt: TGTGCCAGCAGCACAGGAGGAGGCACAGATACGCAGTATTTT
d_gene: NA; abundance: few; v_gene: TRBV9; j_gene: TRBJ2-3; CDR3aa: CASSVQMGTQYF; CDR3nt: TGTGCCAGCAGCGTTCAAATGGGTACGCAGTATTTT
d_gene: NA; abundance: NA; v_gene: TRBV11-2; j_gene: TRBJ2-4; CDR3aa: CASSLTGPKQVQYF; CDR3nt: TGTGCCAGCAGCTTGACAGGTCCAAAACAGGTTCAGTACTTC
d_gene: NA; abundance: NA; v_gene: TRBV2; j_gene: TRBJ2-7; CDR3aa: CASSGQGSSYEQYF; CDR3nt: TGTGCCAGCAGTGGGCAGGGAAGCTCCTACGAGCAGTACTTC
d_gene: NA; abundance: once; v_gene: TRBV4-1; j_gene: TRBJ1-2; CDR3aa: CASSQAWEGYGYTF; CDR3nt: TGCGCCAGCAGCCAAGCGTGGGAGGGCTATGGCTACACCTTC
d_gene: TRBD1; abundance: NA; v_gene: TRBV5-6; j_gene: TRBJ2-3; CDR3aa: CASSLWAGGYSTDTQYF; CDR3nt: TGTGCCAGCAGCTTGTGGGCAGGGGGCTATAGCACAGATACGCAGTATTTT
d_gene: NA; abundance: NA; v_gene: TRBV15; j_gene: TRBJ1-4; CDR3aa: CATSKTYRADEKLFF; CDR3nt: TGTGCCACCAGCAAGACCTACAGGGCTGATGAAAAACTGTTTTTT
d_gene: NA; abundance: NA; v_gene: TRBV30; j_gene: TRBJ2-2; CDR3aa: CAWTKGVNTGELFF; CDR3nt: TGTGCCTGGACAAAGGGAGTGAACACCGGGGAGCTGTTTTTT
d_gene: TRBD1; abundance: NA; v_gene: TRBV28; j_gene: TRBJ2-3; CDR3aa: CASSSTWDRDTDTQYF; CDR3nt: TGTGCCAGCAGTTCGACGTGGGACAGGGACACAGATACGCAGTATTTT
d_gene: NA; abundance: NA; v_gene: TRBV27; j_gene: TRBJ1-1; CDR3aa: CASSLRPIETEAFF; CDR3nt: TGTGCCAGCAGTTTACGACCCATCGAGACTGAAGCTTTCTTT
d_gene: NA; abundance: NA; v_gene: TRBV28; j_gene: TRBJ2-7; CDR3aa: CASRPQGSLGEQYF; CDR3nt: TGTGCCAGCCGCCCACAGGGAAGCCTCGGCGAGCAGTACTTC
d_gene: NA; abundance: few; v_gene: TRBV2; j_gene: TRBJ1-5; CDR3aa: CASTQGQAGYQPQHF; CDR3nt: TGTGCCAGCACCCAGGGACAAGCCGGCTATCAGCCCCAGCATTTT
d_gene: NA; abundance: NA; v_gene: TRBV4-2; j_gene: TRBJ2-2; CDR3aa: CASSQEGPTGELFF; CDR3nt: TGTGCCAGCAGCCAGGAGGGCCCCACCGGGGAGCTGTTTTTT
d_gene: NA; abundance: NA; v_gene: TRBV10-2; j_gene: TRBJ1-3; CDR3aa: CASSESIKNTIYF; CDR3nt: TGCGCCAGCAGTGAGTCGATAAAAAACACCATATATTTT
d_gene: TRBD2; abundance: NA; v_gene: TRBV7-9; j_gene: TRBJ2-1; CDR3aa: CASSPSSGRPYNEQFF; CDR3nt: TGTGCCAGCAGCCCATCTAGCGGGAGACCCTACAATGAGCAGTTCTTC
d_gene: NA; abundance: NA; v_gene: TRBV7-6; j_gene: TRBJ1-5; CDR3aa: CASSLGEGQPQHF; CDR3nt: TGTGCCAGCAGCTTAGGGGAAGGTCAGCCCCAGCATTTT
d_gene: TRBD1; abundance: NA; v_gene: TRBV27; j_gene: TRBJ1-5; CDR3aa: CASSPMTGGVNQPQHF; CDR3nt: TGTGCCAGCAGTCCAATGACAGGGGGTGTCAATCAGCCCCAGCATTTT
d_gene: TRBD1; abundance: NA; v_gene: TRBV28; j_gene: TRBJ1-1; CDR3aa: CASSPWTGGRREAFF; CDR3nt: TGTGCCAGCAGTCCTTGGACAGGGGGTCGGCGTGAAGCTTTCTTT
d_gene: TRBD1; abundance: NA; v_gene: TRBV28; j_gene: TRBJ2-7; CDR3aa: CASRPTGAYEQYF; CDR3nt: TGTGCCAGCAGGCCGACAGGGGCTTACGAGCAGTACTTC
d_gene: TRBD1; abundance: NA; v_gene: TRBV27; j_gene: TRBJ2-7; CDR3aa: CASSLNPGQGLYYEQYF; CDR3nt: TGTGCCAGCAGTTTAAACCCGGGACAGGGGCTTTACTACGAGCAGTACTTC
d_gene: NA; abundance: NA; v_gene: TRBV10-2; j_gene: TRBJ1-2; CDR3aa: CASQDKHYGYTF; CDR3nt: TGCGCCAGTCAGGATAAACACTATGGCTACACCTTC
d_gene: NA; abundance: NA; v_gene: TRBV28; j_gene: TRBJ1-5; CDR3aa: CAIRGNSNQPQHF; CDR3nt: TGTGCCATCCGGGGGAATAGCAATCAGCCCCAGCATTTT
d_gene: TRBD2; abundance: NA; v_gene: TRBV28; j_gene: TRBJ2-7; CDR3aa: CASSRLAGVSYEQYF; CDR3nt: TGTGCCAGCAGTAGACTAGCGGGAGTAAGCTACGAGCAGTACTTC
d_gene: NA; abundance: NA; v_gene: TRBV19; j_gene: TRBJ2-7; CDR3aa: CASSTGGGSFEQYF; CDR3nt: TGTGCCAGTAGTACTGGAGGAGGGAGCTTCGAGCAGTACTTC
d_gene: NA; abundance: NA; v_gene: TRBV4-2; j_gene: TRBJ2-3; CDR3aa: CASSPRTGRDTGSTDTQYF; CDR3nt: TGTGCCAGCAGCCCACGGACAGGGAGGGATACTGGGAGCACAGATACGCAGTATTTT
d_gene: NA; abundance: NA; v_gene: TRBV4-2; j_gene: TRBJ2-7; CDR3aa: CASSQEHRTVYEQYF; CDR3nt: TGTGCCAGCAGCCAAGAACACAGGACCGTCTACGAGCAGTACTTC
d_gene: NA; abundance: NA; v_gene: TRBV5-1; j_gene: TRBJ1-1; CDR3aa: CASSLAQANTEAFF; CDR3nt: TGCGCCAGCAGCTTGGCCCAGGCCAACACTGAAGCTTTCTTT